One sample yielded the 19 T cell receptor beta chains listed below, sequenced in a study of cytotoxic CD8 clonotypes in ibrutinib-treated CLL. The table came from immunoSEQ multiplex PCR; TCRdb's copy has only in-frame clones and leaves some out. Of over 30,000 clones in the sample, approximately 67% are singletons; the top ten hold 5.5% to 7%. The specimen comprised PBMCs, sampled at disease progression, from a patient treated with ibrutinib. Receptors were obtained from a human donor with chronic lymphocytic leukemia.

The genes are TRBV5-1 and TRBJ2-2, with 16 bases aligning to TRBD2. CDR1 SGHRS and CDR2 YFSETQ come from the germline V gene. The CDR3 contains 18 residues. Losses at the gene ends were 2 bases for V and 6 bases for J; bases not matched to a gene: 7. The CDR3: CASSLSGTSGRAAGELFF. CDR3 DNA: TGCGCCAGCAGCTTATCCGGGACTAGCGGGAGGGCCGCCGGGGAGCTGTTTTTT.

The CDR3 region is CASSLCGVGDREASATNEQFF. The DNA of the CDR3 is TGTGCCAGCAGCTTATGCGGGGTGGGGGACAGGGAAGCGTCGGCGACCAATGAGCAGTTCTTC. J is TRBJ2-1 and V is TRBV7-3; 9 bases agree with TRBD1. This CDR3 comprises 21 residues. Unmatched junction bases numbered 23, after V lost 2 bases and J lost 6 bases. Per the germline V gene, CDR1 is SGHTA and CDR2 is FQGTGA.

The rearrangement uses TRBV21-1 and TRBJ2-5; the table calls TRBD1, which could not be checked here. TRBV21-1 is reported as a pseudogene. The CDR3 extends over 14 amino acids. The CDR3 sequence: CASSKGGREETQYF. The CDR3 DNA reads TGTGCCAGCAGCAAAGGAGGCAGGGAAGAGACCCAGTACTTC.

J is TRBJ2-5 and V is TRBV5-4; TRBD1 matches 8 bases. V lost 0 bases, J lost 4 bases, and 11 bases stayed unmatched. Germline loops: CDR1 SGHNT, CDR2 YYREEE (reference sequence). This CDR3 comprises 17 residues. The CDR3 loop reads CASSLGGLGDRRETQYF. CDR3 nucleotides: TGTGCCAGCAGCTTGGGGGGCTTAGGGGACAGGAGAGAGACCCAGTACTTC.

The chain links TRBV5-4 to TRBJ2-3; TRBD2 agrees at 8 bases. Unmatched junction bases numbered 11, after V lost 4 bases and J lost 4 bases. CDR1 is SGHNT, CDR2 YYREEE, per germline (reference sequence). This CDR3 is built from 16 residues. CDR3 DNA sequence: TGTGCCAGCAGCCCCAGGACGGGGGGGGTTGCAGATACGCAGTATTTT. As protein: CASSPRTGGVADTQYF.

In its sample, this clone was seen once. CDR3 nucleotide sequence: TGTGCCAGCAGCTCTCAGCGGGAGAACCAGTACGAGCAGTACTTC. Its protein is CASSSQRENQYEQYF. The chain links TRBV11-3 to TRBJ2-7, with 8 bases aligning to TRBD2. Germline assignment: CDR1 SGHNT and CDR2 YENEEA. Losses at the gene ends were 4 bases for V and 4 bases for J; bases not matched to a gene: 9. CDR3 length: 15 amino acids.

The V call is TRBV11-2, the J call TRBJ2-7; D not certain. V gave up 0 bases and J gave up 1 base, with 7 bases separating them. Germline V gene sequence: CDR1 SGHAT, CDR2 FQNNGV. The CDR3 extends over 14 amino acids. The CDR3 DNA sequence: TGTGCCAGCAGCTTAGATCGCGCTTCCTACGAGCAGTACTTC. Translated: CASSLDRASYEQYF. Supplemented by reference TRBV11-2 and TRBJ2-7, the full variable domain reads EAGVAQSPRYKIIEKRQSVAFWCNPISGHATLYWYQQILGQGPKLLIQFQNNGVVDDSQLPKDRFSAERLKGVDSTLKIQPAKLEDSAVYLCASSLDRASYEQYFGPGTRLTVT.

This clone was seen only a few times. The chain is built from TRBV15 and TRBJ2-5; 7 bases are shared with TRBD2. This CDR3 has 16 amino acids. V dropped 0 bases and J dropped 5; count of bases not matched to a gene: 9. Germline V gene data show CDR1 as LNHNV and CDR2 as YYDKDF (reference sequence). The DNA of the CDR3 is TGTGCCACCAGCAGAGATACAGGAACCGGGAGGGAGACCCAGTACTTC. It codes for CATSRDTGTGRETQYF.

The genes are TRBV9 and TRBJ2-3; maybe TRBD2 (5 bases). The CDR3 sequence is 18 residues long. Per the germline V gene, CDR1 is SGDLS and CDR2 is YYNGEE. Trimming removed 0 bases from V and 1 base from J, with 18 bases in between. The CDR3 protein is CASSVEGVGYLGTDTQYF. DNA of the CDR3: TGTGCCAGCAGCGTAGAGGGAGTCGGATATCTGGGCACAGATACGCAGTATTTT. Full variable domain (remainder filled in from reference TRBV9 and TRBJ2-3): DSGVTQTPKHLITATGQRVTLRCSPRSGDLSVYWYQQSLDQGLQFLIQYYNGEERAKGNILERFSAQQFPDLHSELNLSSLELGDSALYFCASSVEGVGYLGTDTQYFGPGTRLTVL.

DNA of the CDR3: TGTGCCAGCAGCTTAGATATTAAGGCTAGGGGAAACACCATATATTTT. Protein product: CASSLDIKARGNTIYF. The chain joins TRBV7-9 to TRBJ1-3; D is unclear. Germline CDR1 reads SEHNR; CDR2 reads FQNEAQ (reference sequence). This CDR3 is 16 amino acids long. V dropped 1 base and J dropped 4 bases, with 14 bases sitting between them.

The V and J genes are TRBV28 and TRBJ1-1, with D hard to call. This CDR3 contains 13 residues. Germline loops: CDR1 MDHEN, CDR2 SYDVKM. The V and J ends lost 11 bases and 1 base respectively, with 14 bases between them. The CDR3 DNA is TGTGCCCACAATGAGGACTCGAACACTGAAGCTTTCTTT. It is translated as CAHNEDSNTEAFF.

The V gene is TRBV6-6, the J gene TRBJ1-2; 7 bases map to TRBD1. J was trimmed by 2 bases and V by 10 bases; bases with no gene match: 7. In germline, CDR1 is MNHNY, CDR2 SVGAGI (reference sequence). This CDR3 has 13 residues. In nucleotides, the CDR3 is TGTGCCATCAAGGGGGCTTCAAACTATGGCTACACCTTC. Amino acids: CAIKGASNYGYTF.

The chain combines TRBV5-1 with TRBJ2-3; 7 nucleotides agree with TRBD2. Trimming removed 5 bases from V and 3 bases from J; junction bases left unmatched: 9. This CDR3 has 15 residues. Germline CDR1 is SGHRS and CDR2 is YFSETQ. The CDR3 sequence is CASRSDPGGTDTQYF. The CDR3 coding sequence is TGCGCCAGCAGGTCAGACCCGGGGGGAACAGATACGCAGTATTTT.

This sequence joins TRBV5-5 and TRBJ2-7; 10 bases line up with TRBD2. CDR1 and CDR2 (germline): SGHKS, YYEKEE (reference sequence). V was clipped by 1 base and J by 5 bases; unmatched bases: 3. This CDR3 has 14 amino acids. CDR3 in DNA: TGTGCCAGCAGCTTGCTAGCGGGAGACCACGAGCAGTACTTC. This codes for CASSLLAGDHEQYF.

This clone was seen only a few times. The chain is built from TRBV15 and TRBJ2-5, with D unresolved. CDR1 LNHNV and CDR2 YYDKDF come from the germline V gene (reference sequence). Trimming took 1 base from V and 4 from J, leaving 13 bases between them. This CDR3 has 15 amino acids. CDR3 coding DNA: TGTGCCACCAGCAGAGTAGTGGGCAGCGCAGAGACCCAGTACTTC. Translating gives CATSRVVGSAETQYF.

The chain is built from TRBV10-1 and TRBJ2-1; D is possibly TRBD1 or TRBD2 (5 bases each). Germline CDR1 is WNHNN and CDR2 is SYGVQD (reference sequence). Trimming left V 0 bases short and J 2 bases short, with 8 bases between. This CDR3 comprises 15 residues. The CDR3 protein is CASSESGTPYNEQFF. The CDR3 region has the DNA TGCGCCAGCAGTGAGTCCGGGACCCCCTACAATGAGCAGTTCTTC.

V and J are TRBV5-4 and TRBJ1-4; no definite D call. V lost 3 bases and J lost 4, with 4 bases in between. CDR1 and CDR2 from the germline V gene are SGHNT and YYREEE (reference sequence). The CDR3 covers 12 residues. The CDR3: CASSSVNEKLFF. The CDR3 DNA reads TGTGCCAGCAGCTCCGTTAATGAAAAACTGTTTTTT.

The chain joins TRBV28 to TRBJ1-3, with D possibly being TRBD1 (5 bases). From germline, CDR1 is MDHEN and CDR2 SYDVKM. This CDR3 contains 13 residues. V was cut by 6 bases and J by 0 bases, with 6 bases left in between. CDR3 sequence reads: CASRDNSGNTIYF. CDR3 sequence (DNA): TGTGCCAGCAGGGACAACTCTGGAAACACCATATATTTT.

The V call is TRBV7-2, the J call TRBJ2-7; D possibly corresponds to TRBD2 (6 bases). V was shortened by 5 bases and J by 3 bases, with 8 bases between the two germline ends. Germline assignment: CDR1 SGHTA and CDR2 FQGNSA. The CDR3 runs 12 residues. CDR3: CASSPEGYEQYF. CDR3 DNA sequence: TGTGCCAGCAGCCCGGAGGGCTACGAGCAGTACTTC.